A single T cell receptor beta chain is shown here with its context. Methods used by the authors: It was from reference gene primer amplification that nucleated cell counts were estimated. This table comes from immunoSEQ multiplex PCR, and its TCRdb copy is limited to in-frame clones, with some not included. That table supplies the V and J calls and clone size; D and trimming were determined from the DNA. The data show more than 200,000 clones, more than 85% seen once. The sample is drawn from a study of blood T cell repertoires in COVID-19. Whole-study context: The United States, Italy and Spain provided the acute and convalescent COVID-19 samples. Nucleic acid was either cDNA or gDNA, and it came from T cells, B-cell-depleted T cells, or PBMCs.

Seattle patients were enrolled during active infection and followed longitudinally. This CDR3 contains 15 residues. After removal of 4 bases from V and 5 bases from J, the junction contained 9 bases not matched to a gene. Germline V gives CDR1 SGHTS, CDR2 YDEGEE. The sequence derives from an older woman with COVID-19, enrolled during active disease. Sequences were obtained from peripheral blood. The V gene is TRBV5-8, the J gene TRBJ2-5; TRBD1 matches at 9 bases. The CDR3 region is CASSVRQGVVETQYF. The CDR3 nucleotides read TGTGCCAGCAGCGTCAGACAGGGGGTGGTGGAGACCCAGTACTTC.